The 11 T cell receptor beta chains below all came from one sample that was sequenced in a study of identical twins. TCRdb called the 5' RACE reads again in MiXCR, with one record for every CDR3 protein. The data show a few hundred thousand distinct CDR3 sequences, over 9.5% seen once. In addition, the sample was reused for a study of yellow fever vaccine responses in identical twins.

The sequencing sample was made of memory (CD45RO+) T cells sorted from blood. These receptors all come from a woman younger than 30 in good health.

This clonotype was observed at least ten times. The J gene is TRBJ2-7, the V gene TRBV5-1; 7 bases align to TRBD2. This CDR3 is built from 14 residues. J gave up 3 bases and V 0 bases, and 3 bases lay outside the gene matches. CDR1 is SGHRS, CDR2 YFSETQ, per germline. The CDR3 region is CASSLAGTNYEQYF. DNA for the CDR3: TGCGCCAGCAGCTTGGCCGGGACTAACTACGAGCAGTACTTC.

This clonotype was picked up many times. The chain couples TRBV6-1 to TRBJ2-4; D gene unclear. CDR3 length: 14 amino acids. Germline CDR1 and CDR2: MNHNS and SASEGT. Trimming took 3 bases from V and 5 from J, leaving 11 bases between them. The CDR3 bases are TGTGCCAGCAGTGATCGTGGGTTGGAAAACATTCAGTACTTC. Encoded protein: CASSDRGLENIQYF.

In its sample, this clonotype was seen many times. The chain combines TRBV20-1 with TRBJ2-5; a possible D gene is TRBD2 (5 bases). Germline assignment: CDR1 DFQATT and CDR2 SNEGSKA (reference sequence). The V gene lost 0 bases and the J gene lost 1 base, with 9 bases spanning the gap. The CDR3 length is 14 residues. CDR3 sequence: CSARDLASQETQYF. The CDR3 bases are TGCAGTGCTAGAGATTTAGCGAGCCAAGAGACCCAGTACTTC.

The chain combines TRBV28 with TRBJ2-2; the match to TRBD1 covers 8 bases. The germline V gene encodes CDR1 MDHEN and CDR2 SYDVKM. The CDR3 extends over 16 amino acids. V lost 6 bases and J lost 7; bases outside the gene matches: 13. CDR3 residues: CASSPSPGQGGGELFF. CDR3 coding DNA: TGTGCCAGCAGCCCCTCCCCTGGACAGGGAGGCGGGGAGCTGTTTTTT.

This chain links TRBV20-1 with TRBJ2-1, with 8 bases that match TRBD2. V dropped 1 base and J dropped 10; count of bases not matched to a gene: 12. Germline V gene data show CDR1 as DFQATT and CDR2 as SNEGSKA (reference sequence). The CDR3 loop spans 15 amino acids. CDR3 in amino acids: CSARAMGQRGGEQFF. The CDR3 bases are TGCAGTGCTAGAGCAATGGGGCAACGGGGGGGCGAGCAGTTCTTC.

The chain is built from TRBV15 and TRBJ1-2; D not certain. The germline V gene encodes CDR1 LNHNV and CDR2 YYDKDF (reference sequence). V was pared by 0 bases and J by 6 bases, with 17 bases between. The CDR3 extends over 16 amino acids. The CDR3 region has the DNA TGTGCCACCAGCAGAGATTTGGTTTCGGGGAACGATGGCTACACCTTC. Its translation: CATSRDLVSGNDGYTF.

The J gene is TRBJ2-2, the V gene TRBV7-2; tentative D call: TRBD2 (6 bases). The CDR3 length is 16 residues. V gave up 6 bases and J gave up 2 bases, with 16 bases separating them. Germline CDR1 reads SGHTA; CDR2 reads FQGNSA. CDR3 bases: TGTGCCAGCAGGACGAGGGGCGGGGTAAACACCGGGGAGCTGTTTTTT. Translation gives CASRTRGGVNTGELFF. Full variable domain (outside the CDR3, taken from reference TRBV7-2 and TRBJ2-2): GAGVSQSPSNKVTEKGKDVELRCDPISGHTALYWYRQSLGQGLEFLIYFQGNSAPDKSGLPSDRFSAERTGGSVSTLTIQRTQQEDSAVYLCASRTRGGVNTGELFFGEGSRLTVL.

The CDR3 sequence: CASSLMFTTDTQYF. In nucleotides, the CDR3 is TGTGCCAGCAGCTTAATGTTTACCACAGATACGCAGTATTTT. V usage is TRBV7-2 and J usage is TRBJ2-3; D remains unclear. Per germline, CDR1 SGHTA and CDR2 FQGNSA. Between the trimmed V and J ends, which lost 2 bases and 2 bases, there was a span of 8 bases. The CDR3 spans 14 residues.

This sequence joins TRBV12-3 or TRBV12-4 and TRBJ2-1; no firm D call. The V end lost 5 bases, the J end lost 2 bases, and 13 bases lay between the germline ends. This CDR3 is 15 amino acids long. The CDR3 sequence: CASSQIAAPYNEQFF. The CDR3 DNA sequence: TGTGCCAGCAGTCAAATAGCCGCCCCCTACAATGAGCAGTTCTTC.

V gene TRBV19 combines with J gene TRBJ1-2; D not certain. Trimming pared 5 bases from V and 5 bases from J, leaving 12 bases between. This CDR3 spans 13 amino acids. CDR1 is LNHDA and CDR2 is SQIVND in the germline V gene (reference sequence). The CDR3 sequence: CASSVRTIYGYTF. DNA for the CDR3: TGTGCCAGTAGTGTGCGGACGATATATGGCTACACCTTC.

The table lists this clonotype with a few counts. The chain couples TRBV5-1 to TRBJ2-7; possible D gene TRBD1, 6 bases. The CDR3 contains 15 residues. The V end was cut by 3 bases, the J end by 3 bases, with 16 bases between. CDR1 and CDR2 (germline): SGHRS, YFSETQ. The CDR3: CASSWSGERFYEQYF. DNA for the CDR3: TGCGCCAGCAGCTGGTCAGGGGAACGGTTCTACGAGCAGTACTTC.